These 28 T cell receptor beta chains originate from one sample sequenced in a study of cytomegalovirus exposure and HLA in healthy donors. Clones were read by immunoSEQ multiplex PCR, and TCRdb kept only the in-frame ones, dropping some. The sample records a few hundred thousand clones, around 89% being singletons. The specimen sequenced was PBMCs. These receptors were taken from a woman aged 18-29 years in good health and CMV-seronegative.

CDR3 region: CASTPEGAYEQYV. For the CDR3, the DNA is TGTGCCAGCACTCCGGAGGGGGCGTACGAGCAGTACGTC. V is TRBV28 and J is TRBJ2-7, with a weak D call TRBD1 (7 bases). The length of the CDR3 is 13 residues. V lost 7 bases and J lost 4, with 14 bases in between. CDR1 is MDHEN, CDR2 SYDVKM, per germline.

The genes are TRBV7-9 and TRBJ1-2, with a tentative D call TRBD1 (5 bases). V was clipped by 1 base and J by 7 bases, with 13 bases between them. Per the germline V gene, CDR1 is SEHNR and CDR2 is FQNEAQ (reference sequence). This CDR3 is 14 amino acids long. This CDR3 is CASSLEGLSSGYTF. CDR3 sequence (DNA): TGTGCCAGCAGCTTAGAGGGACTTTCCTCTGGCTACACCTTC. The entire variable domain, with the rest obtained from reference TRBV7-9 and TRBJ1-2, is as follows: DTGVSQNPRHKITKRGQNVTFRCDPISEHNRLYWYRQTLGQGPEFLTYFQNEAQLEKSRLLSDRFSAERPKGSFSTLEIQRTEQGDSAMYLCASSLEGLSSGYTFGSGTRLTVV.

The CDR3 loop is CASRNPGQGAGTGELFF. CDR3 in DNA: TGTGCCAGCAGAAACCCGGGACAGGGGGCCGGCACCGGGGAGCTGTTTTTT. The genes are TRBV7-9 and TRBJ2-2, with 12 positions matching TRBD1. In germline, CDR1 is SEHNR, CDR2 FQNEAQ (reference sequence). V trimming: 6 bases; J trimming: 4 bases; junction bases outside the gene matches: 9. This CDR3 is built from 17 residues.

In its sample, this clone was seen many times. This chain uses TRBV4-3 with TRBJ2-2; 9 nucleotides match TRBD2. This CDR3 region has 16 residues. V gave up 0 bases and J gave up 6 bases; unmatched junction bases: 5. Looked up from germline, CDR1 is LGHNA and CDR2 is YSLEER. CDR3 coding DNA: TGCGCCAGCAGCCAAGAAGGCGGGGGGGCCTCCGGGGAGCTGTTTTTT. Translated, it gives CASSQEGGGASGELFF.

V usage is TRBV28 and J usage is TRBJ1-1; unclear D gene. Per the germline V gene, CDR1 is MDHEN and CDR2 is SYDVKM. This CDR3 has 14 amino acids. V was trimmed by 1 base and J by 3 bases, leaving 9 bases between them. CDR3 coding DNA: TGTGCCAGCAGTTTATACGGGGAGGACACTGAAGCTTTCTTT. This encodes CASSLYGEDTEAFF.

This clone was seen just once. The rearrangement uses TRBV29-1 and TRBJ1-1; TRBD1 aligns across 8 bases. The V and J ends lost 5 bases and 4 bases, in that order; junction bases with no gene match: 6. The germline V gene encodes CDR1 SQVTM and CDR2 ANQGSEA. The length of the CDR3 is 13 residues. Here the CDR3 reads CSVRTGQSTEAFF. For the CDR3, the DNA is TGCAGCGTTCGGACAGGGCAGAGCACTGAAGCTTTCTTT.

The chain combines TRBV5-1 with TRBJ2-1; 8 positions match TRBD1. The junction had 6 bases not matched to a gene; V was cut back by 4 bases and J by 3 bases. This CDR3 spans 15 amino acids. Germline CDR1 SGHRS, CDR2 YFSETQ. DNA of the CDR3: TGCGCCAGCAGCGCGGGACAGGCAAACTACAATGAGCAGTTCTTC. As protein: CASSAGQANYNEQFF.

This chain uses TRBV13 with TRBJ2-2; D remains ambiguous. The V gene lost 5 bases and the J gene lost 3 bases, with 4 bases spanning the gap. The germline gives CDR1 PRHDT, CDR2 FYEKMQ (reference sequence). This CDR3 comprises 12 residues. CDR3 in amino acids: CASSPYTGELFF. The CDR3 nucleotides are TGTGCCAGCAGCCCTTACACCGGGGAGCTGTTTTTT. Together with reference TRBV13 and TRBJ2-2, the CDR3 gives the full variable domain: AAGVIQSPRHLIKEKRETATLKCYPIPRHDTVYWYQQGPGQDPQFLISFYEKMQSDKGSIPDRFSAQQFSDYHSELNMSSLELGDSALYFCASSPYTGELFFGEGSRLTVL.

This clone was seen a handful of times. The chain carries TRBV5-4 and TRBJ2-7; 8 bases match TRBD1. CDR1 SGHNT and CDR2 YYREEE come from the germline V gene (reference sequence). CDR3 length: 14 amino acids. V dropped 0 bases and J dropped 3; count of bases not matched to a gene: 2. CDR3 in amino acids: CASSLGTGNYEQYF. The CDR3 DNA follows: TGTGCCAGCAGCTTGGGGACAGGGAACTACGAGCAGTACTTC.

V usage is TRBV5-4 and J usage is TRBJ2-7; the D gene is possibly TRBD1 (5 bases). Germline CDR1 reads SGHNT; CDR2 reads YYREEE (reference sequence). V lost 3 bases and J lost 5, with 18 bases in between. This CDR3 has 15 amino acids. The CDR3 sequence: CASSWPQQGVHEQYF. The CDR3 region has the DNA TGTGCCAGCAGCTGGCCGCAGCAGGGTGTGCACGAGCAGTACTTC.

The V call is TRBV5-6, the J call TRBJ1-1; D may be TRBD1 (5 bases). This CDR3 has 14 residues. Deletions cut 2 bases from V and 10 bases from J, with 18 bases between. CDR1 and CDR2 (germline): SGHDT, YYEEEE. The CDR3 loop reads CASSFGGIVLGAFF. The CDR3 DNA reads as TGTGCCAGCAGCTTTGGGGGGATCGTACTAGGAGCTTTCTTT.

The J gene is TRBJ2-1, the V gene TRBV5-1; 10 positions match TRBD1. Germline V gene lookup returns CDR1 SGHRS and CDR2 YFSETQ. V shed 1 base and J 4 bases; nucleotides not matched to a gene: 2. CDR3 length: 15 amino acids. CDR3 region: CASSLLGQGYNEQFF. In DNA, the CDR3 is TGCGCCAGCAGCTTGCTGGGACAGGGGTACAATGAGCAGTTCTTC. Complete variable domain (other parts from reference TRBV5-1 and TRBJ2-1): KAGVTQTPRYLIKTRGQQVTLSCSPISGHRSVSWYQQTPGQGLQFLFEYFSETQRNKGNFPGRFSGRQFSNSRSEMNVSTLELGDSALYLCASSLLGQGYNEQFFGPGTRLTVL.

This chain uses TRBV10-1 with TRBJ2-1; 7 bases line up with TRBD1. V lost 2 bases, J lost 10 bases, and 8 bases stayed unmatched. From germline, CDR1 is WNHNN and CDR2 SYGVQD (reference sequence). CDR3 length: 14 residues. CDR3 region: CASSEGGTAREQFF. The CDR3 nucleotides are TGCGCCAGCAGTGAGGGTGGGACAGCCCGGGAGCAGTTCTTC.

The gene calls are TRBV5-1 and TRBJ2-5; a weak D match, TRBD1 (5 bases). The CDR3 spans 15 residues. Germline V gives CDR1 SGHRS, CDR2 YFSETQ. Trimming left V 4 bases short and J 1 base short, with 14 bases between. CDR3 amino acids: CASSGAGRIQETQYF. CDR3 nucleotide sequence: TGCGCCAGCAGCGGGGCCGGAAGGATCCAAGAGACCCAGTACTTC.

As DNA, the CDR3 is TGTGCCAGCAGCACCCCCGGGGGGTCCCGCAGCTCCTACAATGAGCAGTTCTTC. Translating gives CASSTPGGSRSSYNEQFF. J is TRBJ2-1 and V is TRBV2, with TRBD2 matching 7 bases. In germline, CDR1 is SNHLY, CDR2 FYNNEI. V was pared by 6 bases and J by 0 bases, with 14 bases of the junction left unmatched. The length of the CDR3 is 18 residues.

The chain recombines TRBV27 with TRBJ2-6; 9 bases line up with TRBD2. The CDR3 covers 21 residues. Trimming at V came to 2 bases and at J to 0 bases, leaving 14 bases not matched to a gene. Germline values: CDR1 MNHEY, CDR2 SMNVEV (reference sequence). In nucleotides, the CDR3 is TGTGCCAGCAGTTTAAGACCCCGAATAGCGGGGGCTCCCTCTGGGGCCAACGTCCTGACTTTC. It is translated as CASSLRPRIAGAPSGANVLTF.

The chain joins TRBV28 to TRBJ1-5, with 10 bases identical to TRBD1. This CDR3 contains 14 residues. The ends lost 4 bases at V and 5 bases at J; junction bases unmatched: 2. The V gene's germline CDR1 is MDHEN and CDR2 SYDVKM. The CDR3 coding sequence is TGTGCCAGCAGTTCGGGACAGGGGCATCAGCCCCAGCATTTT. Translation gives CASSSGQGHQPQHF.

V gene TRBV2 combines with J gene TRBJ2-7; tentative D call: TRBD2 (5 bases). V dropped 4 bases and J dropped 6 bases, with 10 bases sitting between them. The CDR3 length is 12 residues. CDR1 is SNHLY, CDR2 FYNNEI, per germline. CDR3 DNA sequence: TGTGCCAGCAGTGTGCGAGGGCCCGAGCAGTACGTC. This encodes CASSVRGPEQYV.

This chain connects TRBV9 to TRBJ2-7, with D hard to call. This CDR3 comprises 12 residues. The ends were cut back, 4 bases at V and 0 bases at J, with 5 bases in the middle. The V gene's germline CDR1 is SGDLS and CDR2 YYNGEE. The CDR3 DNA reads TGTGCCAGCAGCTCGAGCTCCTACGAGCAGTACTTC. The encoded protein is CASSSSSYEQYF.

The V gene is TRBV5-4, the J gene TRBJ2-5, with D uncertain. V was clipped by 1 base and J by 5 bases, with 3 bases between them. Germline V CDR1 and CDR2: SGHNT, YYREEE (reference sequence). The CDR3 is made up of 11 amino acids. The CDR3, as DNA: TGTGCCAGCAGCTTGCTGGAGACCCAGTACTTC. It yields the protein CASSLLETQYF.

This clone was picked up a small number of times. The chain is built from TRBV29-1 and TRBJ1-2, with TRBD1 identical over 11 bases. Trimming at V came to 4 bases and at J to 2 bases, leaving 6 bases not matched to a gene. The V gene's germline CDR1 is SQVTM and CDR2 ANQGSEA. The CDR3 is 15 amino acids. The CDR3: CSVAGGQGANYGYTF. The CDR3 DNA reads TGCAGCGTTGCTGGAGGACAGGGGGCAAACTATGGCTACACCTTC.

This chain joins TRBV5-8 and TRBJ1-4; TRBD1 agrees at 7 bases. The CDR3 has 17 residues. CDR1 is SGHTS, CDR2 YDEGEE, per germline. The V segment lost 0 bases and the J segment 2 bases; nucleotides outside the gene matches: 7. Here the CDR3 reads CASSLGDRLDTNEKLFF. CDR3 bases: TGTGCCAGCAGCTTGGGGGACAGATTGGATACTAATGAAAAACTGTTTTTT.

The chain combines TRBV28 with TRBJ1-1; 7 bases align to TRBD1. The length of the CDR3 is 13 residues. Germline V lookup: CDR1 MDHEN, CDR2 SYDVKM. V was pared by 5 bases and J by 6 bases, with 6 bases of the junction left unmatched. Here the CDR3 reads CASSTPQGAEAFF. The DNA for the CDR3 is TGTGCCAGCAGTACACCTCAGGGGGCTGAAGCTTTCTTT.

The chain links TRBV29-1 to TRBJ1-1, with TRBD1 as a possible D gene (6 bases). The CDR3 consists of 14 residues. V was pared by 3 bases and J by 0 bases, with 11 bases between. Germline CDR1 and CDR2: SQVTM and ANQGSEA. CDR3 protein: CSVDVTGMNTEAFF. CDR3 bases: TGCAGCGTTGATGTGACAGGAATGAACACTGAAGCTTTCTTT.

The V gene is TRBV5-4, the J gene TRBJ2-3; 8 bases agree with TRBD2. Unmatched junction bases numbered 4, after V lost 0 bases and J lost 4 bases. This CDR3 spans 15 amino acids. Germline values: CDR1 SGHNT, CDR2 YYREEE (reference sequence). The CDR3 DNA reads TGTGCCAGCAGCTTGGCCGGGGGGGCTTCAGATACGCAGTATTTT. It codes for CASSLAGGASDTQYF. Filled out from reference TRBV5-4 and TRBJ2-3, the complete variable domain reads ETGVTQSPTHLIKTRGQQVTLRCSSQSGHNTVSWYQQALGQGPQFIFQYYREEENGRGNFPPRFSGLQFPNYSSELNVNALELDDSALYLCASSLAGGASDTQYFGPGTRLTVL.

The V gene is TRBV30, the J gene TRBJ2-5; TRBD1 might be the D (6 bases). With 0 bases removed from V and 0 bases from J, the gap between germline ends came to 11 bases. Germline V gene data show CDR1 as GTSNPN and CDR2 as SVGIG (reference sequence). The CDR3 totals 15 residues. The CDR3, as DNA: TGTGCCTGGAGTGTAGGACAGACGTACCAAGAGACCCAGTACTTC. Its translation: CAWSVGQTYQETQYF.

The chain has TRBV9 and TRBJ1-6, with D hard to call. Germline V gene data show CDR1 as SGDLS and CDR2 as YYNGEE. The CDR3 length is 14 residues. Trimming took off 0 bases at V and 5 bases at J, with 6 bases between the two ends. In DNA form, the CDR3 reads TGTGCCAGCAGCGTAGGTATAGATAATTCACCCCTCCACTTT. This codes for CASSVGIDNSPLHF.

The V gene is TRBV7-9, the J gene TRBJ1-4, with D unresolved. Between the trimmed V and J ends, which lost 3 bases and 0 bases, there was a span of 5 bases. The CDR3 covers 14 residues. Germline lookup yields CDR1 SEHNR and CDR2 FQNEAQ (reference sequence). The CDR3 region has the DNA TGTGCCAGCAGCTTGACACCAACTAATGAAAAACTGTTTTTT. It translates to CASSLTPTNEKLFF.